Listed below are T cell receptor beta chains from one sample, sequenced in a study of metastatic and nonmetastatic thyroid tumors. Through MiXCR, TCRdb re-clonotyped the PCR reads. The sample has tens of thousands of clones, about a sixth seen once. Sequenced material: tumor tissue. The receptors shown here come from a female donor with papillary thyroid cancer or a benign thyroid nodule (not recorded which). Some clones in this sample may be carry-over from other donors' samples. Both conserved end residues are part of each CDR3. The order of the fields is V gene, clone size, J gene, D gene, CDR3 protein, CDR3 DNA. A D gene is named only where the DNA matches it firmly. Size tells how often a clone was seen (once, few, many) or the class of an expanded clone, and some rows leave it out.

v_gene: TRBV6-1
abundance: few
j_gene: TRBJ1-1
d_gene: NA
CDR3aa: CVSRRQVLNTEAFF
CDR3nt: TGTGTCAGCAGGCGACAGGTTCTGAACACTGAAGCTTTCTTT

v_gene: TRBV19
abundance: many
j_gene: TRBJ2-3
d_gene: NA
CDR3aa: CATAARQGDTQYF
CDR3nt: TGTGCCACCGCGGCCAGGCAAGGAGATACGCAGTATTTT

v_gene: TRBV4-3
abundance: many
j_gene: TRBJ1-3
d_gene: TRBD1
CDR3aa: CASSPETGQGYSGNTIYF
CDR3nt: TGCGCCAGCAGTCCAGAGACGGGACAGGGTTACTCTGGAAACACCATATATTTT

v_gene: TRBV4-1
abundance: few
j_gene: TRBJ2-5
d_gene: TRBD2
CDR3aa: CASSQALMASGRVETQYF
CDR3nt: TGCGCCAGCAGCCAAGCCCTAATGGCTAGCGGGAGGGTAGAGACCCAGTACTTC

v_gene: TRBV4-3
abundance: many
j_gene: TRBJ2-5
d_gene: NA
CDR3aa: CASSPHYRTLEETQYF
CDR3nt: TGCGCCAGCAGCCCCCACTACAGGACGTTGGAAGAGACCCAGTACTTC

v_gene: TRBV5-1
abundance: once
j_gene: TRBJ2-7
d_gene: NA
CDR3aa: CASSSPPGREQYF
CDR3nt: TGCGCCAGCAGCTCTCCCCCCGGCCGCGAGCAGTACTTC

v_gene: TRBV28
abundance: many
j_gene: TRBJ2-2
d_gene: NA
CDR3aa: CASSEYTGELFF
CDR3nt: TGTGCCAGCAGTGAATACACCGGGGAGCTGTTTTTT

v_gene: TRBV3-1
abundance: many
j_gene: TRBJ1-2
d_gene: TRBD1
CDR3aa: CASSQVSAGTVYGYTF
CDR3nt: TGTGCCAGCAGCCAAGTGAGTGCTGGGACAGTCTATGGCTACACCTTC

v_gene: TRBV5-1
abundance: NA
j_gene: TRBJ2-7
d_gene: NA
CDR3aa: CASSSLTAYEHYF
CDR3nt: TGCGCCAGCAGCTCTTTGACAGCCTACGAGCATTACTTC

v_gene: TRBV7-6
abundance: many
j_gene: TRBJ2-5
d_gene: NA
CDR3aa: CASSLTRVGETQYF
CDR3nt: TGTGCCAGCAGCTTAACCCGAGTGGGGGAGACCCAGTACTTC

v_gene: TRBV24-1
abundance: large
j_gene: TRBJ1-2
d_gene: NA
CDR3aa: CATSDRANYGYTF
CDR3nt: TGTGCCACCAGTGATAGGGCGAACTATGGCTACACCTTC

v_gene: TRBV19
abundance: many
j_gene: TRBJ2-3
d_gene: NA
CDR3aa: CASSLHSGIGTDTLYF
CDR3nt: TGTGCCAGTAGTCTCCATAGCGGGATCGGGACAGATACGCTGTATTTT

v_gene: TRBV10-3
abundance: many
j_gene: TRBJ1-2
d_gene: NA
CDR3aa: CAISNIGAGYTF
CDR3nt: TGTGCCATCAGTAACATCGGGGCTGGCTACACCTTC

v_gene: TRBV20-1
abundance: NA
j_gene: TRBJ2-1
d_gene: NA
CDR3aa: CSAASYNEQFF
CDR3nt: TGCAGTGCTGCATCCTACAATGAGCAGTTCTTC

v_gene: TRBV2
abundance: many
j_gene: TRBJ2-5
d_gene: NA
CDR3aa: CASDVGGETQYF
CDR3nt: TGTGCCAGCGACGTTGGGGGAGAGACCCAGTACTTC

v_gene: TRBV11-3
abundance: many
j_gene: TRBJ2-1
d_gene: TRBD2
CDR3aa: CASSFLAAPYNEQFF
CDR3nt: TGTGCCAGCAGCTTCCTAGCGGCACCGTACAATGAGCAGTTCTTC

v_gene: TRBV20-1
abundance: many
j_gene: TRBJ1-6
d_gene: NA
CDR3aa: CSARVGGPLHF
CDR3nt: TGCAGTGCTAGAGTCGGTGGCCCCCTCCACTTT

v_gene: TRBV12-5
abundance: many
j_gene: TRBJ2-1
d_gene: TRBD2
CDR3aa: CASGPPPSGRYNEQFF
CDR3nt: TGTGCTAGTGGCCCTCCCCCTAGCGGGAGGTACAATGAGCAGTTCTTC

v_gene: TRBV7-9
abundance: NA
j_gene: TRBJ2-7
d_gene: TRBD1
CDR3aa: CAISPRDRPYEQYF
CDR3nt: TGTGCCATCAGCCCGAGGGACAGACCGTACGAGCAGTATTTC

v_gene: TRBV28
abundance: many
j_gene: TRBJ2-3
d_gene: NA
CDR3aa: CASSYLGVGADTQYF
CDR3nt: TGTGCCAGCAGTTACCTTGGGGTAGGGGCAGATACGCAGTATTTT